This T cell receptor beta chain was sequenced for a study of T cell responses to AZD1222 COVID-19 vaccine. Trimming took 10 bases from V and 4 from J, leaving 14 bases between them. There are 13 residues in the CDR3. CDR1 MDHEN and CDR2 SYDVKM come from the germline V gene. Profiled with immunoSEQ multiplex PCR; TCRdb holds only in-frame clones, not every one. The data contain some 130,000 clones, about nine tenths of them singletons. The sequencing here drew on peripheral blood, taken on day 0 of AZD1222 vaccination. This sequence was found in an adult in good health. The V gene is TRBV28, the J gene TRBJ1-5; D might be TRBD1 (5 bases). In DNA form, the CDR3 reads TGTGCCACCTCGACAGAAAATAATCAGCCCCAGCATTTT. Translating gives CATSTENNQPQHF.